These T cell receptor beta chains were read from a single sample in a study of blood T cell repertoires in COVID-19. Clones were sequenced by immunoSEQ multiplex PCR, and TCRdb holds only the in-frame ones, with some missing. The table has about 400,000 clones, about 90% seen once. Material: PBMCs or T cells enriched from blood (not recorded which). The receptor source for this set is a man aged 35 to 55 in a cohort exposed to, infected with or recovered from COVID-19 (not recorded which). CDR3s include the opening cysteine and the closing phenylalanine or tryptophan. Each record gives: D gene, J gene, V gene, clone size, CDR3 protein, CDR3 DNA. The D gene is left open where the match is weak. Size is stated for part of the rows, as once, few or many counts, or as a class when the clone is expanded.

d_call: TRBD1
j_call: TRBJ1-2
v_call: TRBV18
clone_size: once
cdr3_aa: CASAPGTGGPNYGYTF
cdr3_nt: TGTGCCAGCGCTCCCGGGACAGGGGGCCCTAACTATGGCTACACCTTC

d_call: TRBD2
j_call: TRBJ2-1
v_call: TRBV7-3
clone_size: .
cdr3_aa: CASSFAGGRDEQFF
cdr3_nt: TGTGCCAGCAGCTTCGCGGGAGGAAGAGATGAGCAGTTCTTC

d_call: .
j_call: TRBJ2-1
v_call: TRBV5-6
clone_size: .
cdr3_aa: CASSRGTGTLSYNEQFF
cdr3_nt: TGTGCCAGCAGCCGGGGGACGGGAACCCTCTCCTACAATGAGCAGTTCTTC

d_call: TRBD1
j_call: TRBJ2-1
v_call: TRBV11-1
clone_size: .
cdr3_aa: CASSATGTGYNEQFF
cdr3_nt: TGTGCCAGCAGCGCCACCGGGACAGGTTACAATGAGCAGTTCTTC

d_call: TRBD2
j_call: TRBJ2-3
v_call: TRBV5-4
clone_size: .
cdr3_aa: CASSRRTSGGTDTQYF
cdr3_nt: TGTGCCAGCAGCCGTAGGACTAGCGGGGGCACAGATACGCAGTATTTT

d_call: TRBD2
j_call: TRBJ2-3
v_call: TRBV5-1
clone_size: .
cdr3_aa: CASSQGTSGAPTDTQYF
cdr3_nt: TGCGCCAGCAGCCAAGGGACTAGCGGGGCCCCCACAGATACGCAGTATTTT

d_call: TRBD2
j_call: TRBJ2-3
v_call: TRBV5-1
clone_size: .
cdr3_aa: CASCRTSGTDTQYF
cdr3_nt: TGCGCCAGCTGCAGAACTAGCGGCACAGATACGCAGTATTTT

d_call: .
j_call: TRBJ2-4
v_call: TRBV5-8
clone_size: .
cdr3_aa: CASNGGLAKNIQYF
cdr3_nt: TGTGCCTCAAATGGAGGACTAGCCAAAAACATTCAGTACTTC

d_call: TRBD2
j_call: TRBJ2-7
v_call: TRBV3-1/TRBV3-2
clone_size: .
cdr3_aa: CASSQAAGARAEQYF
cdr3_nt: TGTGCCAGCAGCCAAGCAGCGGGAGCAAGGGCCGAGCAGTACTTC

d_call: .
j_call: TRBJ1-5
v_call: TRBV30
clone_size: few
cdr3_aa: CAWSVSQNNQPQHF
cdr3_nt: TGTGCCTGGAGTGTAAGTCAGAACAATCAGCCCCAGCATTTT

d_call: .
j_call: TRBJ1-2
v_call: TRBV5-4
clone_size: .
cdr3_aa: CASSSVTGLYGYTF
cdr3_nt: TGTGCCAGCAGCTCCGTTACAGGGCTCTATGGCTACACCTTC

d_call: TRBD2
j_call: TRBJ2-1
v_call: TRBV3-1/TRBV3-2
clone_size: .
cdr3_aa: CASSLSASGINEQFF
cdr3_nt: TGTGCCAGCAGCCTGTCCGCTAGCGGGATCAATGAGCAGTTCTTC

d_call: .
j_call: TRBJ1-3
v_call: TRBV3-1/TRBV3-2
clone_size: .
cdr3_aa: CASSQDPEVRGSGNTIYF
cdr3_nt: TGTGCCAGCAGCCAAGATCCCGAAGTCAGGGGCTCTGGAAACACCATATATTTT

d_call: .
j_call: TRBJ2-3
v_call: TRBV4-1
clone_size: .
cdr3_aa: CASSQLIRDTQYF
cdr3_nt: TGCGCCAGCAGCCAACTGATCAGAGATACGCAGTATTTT

d_call: .
j_call: TRBJ2-5
v_call: TRBV18
clone_size: .
cdr3_aa: CASSLGTSYQETQYF
cdr3_nt: TGTGCCAGCTCACTCGGGACTTCGTACCAAGAGACCCAGTACTTC

d_call: .
j_call: TRBJ2-1
v_call: TRBV7-2
clone_size: few
cdr3_aa: CASSLVWANEQFF
cdr3_nt: TGTGCCAGCAGCTTAGTATGGGCCAATGAGCAGTTCTTC

d_call: .
j_call: TRBJ2-7
v_call: TRBV5-5
clone_size: .
cdr3_aa: CASSLVISNEQYF
cdr3_nt: TGTGCCAGCAGCTTGGTTATTAGTAACGAGCAGTACTTC

d_call: TRBD2
j_call: TRBJ2-1
v_call: TRBV9
clone_size: .
cdr3_aa: CASIGLAGRSFQFF
cdr3_nt: TGTGCCAGCATCGGGCTAGCGGGAAGATCTTTTCAGTTCTTC

d_call: TRBD2
j_call: TRBJ2-7
v_call: TRBV7-2
clone_size: .
cdr3_aa: CASSLLSGTSEQYF
cdr3_nt: TGTGCCAGCAGCTTGCTTAGCGGGACGTCCGAGCAGTACTTC

d_call: TRBD2
j_call: TRBJ2-7
v_call: TRBV9
clone_size: .
cdr3_aa: CASSGRESYEQYF
cdr3_nt: TGTGCCAGCAGCGGGCGGGAGTCCTACGAGCAGTACTTC

d_call: .
j_call: TRBJ2-3
v_call: TRBV7-2
clone_size: .
cdr3_aa: CASSFRGTSTDTQYF
cdr3_nt: TGTGCCAGCAGCTTTCGCGGGACTAGCACAGATACGCAGTATTTT

d_call: TRBD1
j_call: TRBJ2-7
v_call: TRBV2
clone_size: .
cdr3_aa: CATDRGAHEQYF
cdr3_nt: TGTGCCACAGACAGGGGGGCACACGAGCAGTACTTC

d_call: TRBD1
j_call: TRBJ2-3
v_call: TRBV18
clone_size: .
cdr3_aa: CASSLGQVSTDTQYF
cdr3_nt: TGTGCCAGCTCACTTGGACAGGTTAGCACAGATACGCAGTATTTT

d_call: .
j_call: TRBJ1-6
v_call: TRBV19
clone_size: .
cdr3_aa: CATRPPGSYNSPLHF
cdr3_nt: TGTGCCACCCGGCCGCCGGGGTCCTATAATTCACCCCTCCACTTT

d_call: TRBD1
j_call: TRBJ2-2
v_call: TRBV13
clone_size: .
cdr3_aa: CASSLGQGDTGELFF
cdr3_nt: TGTGCCAGCAGCTTAGGCCAGGGGGACACCGGGGAGCTGTTTTTT

d_call: TRBD2
j_call: TRBJ2-1
v_call: TRBV6-5
clone_size: .
cdr3_aa: CASSYRASGSGDEQFF
cdr3_nt: TGTGCCAGCAGTTACCGCGCTAGCGGGAGCGGAGATGAGCAGTTCTTC

d_call: TRBD2
j_call: TRBJ2-1
v_call: TRBV4-1
clone_size: .
cdr3_aa: CASSHRLAGVPDYNEQFF
cdr3_nt: TGCGCCAGCAGCCATCGACTAGCGGGAGTCCCCGACTACAATGAGCAGTTCTTC

d_call: TRBD1
j_call: TRBJ1-1
v_call: TRBV4-1
clone_size: .
cdr3_aa: CASSQYSTGGENTEAFF
cdr3_nt: TGCGCCAGCAGCCAATACTCAACAGGGGGCGAGAACACTGAAGCTTTCTTT

d_call: TRBD1
j_call: TRBJ1-2
v_call: TRBV15
clone_size: .
cdr3_aa: CATSRESGGFYGYTF
cdr3_nt: TGTGCCACCAGCAGAGAGTCAGGGGGCTTCTATGGCTACACCTTC

d_call: TRBD1
j_call: TRBJ2-7
v_call: TRBV6-1
clone_size: few
cdr3_aa: CASSDGTGGFYEQYF
cdr3_nt: TGTGCCAGCAGTGACGGGACAGGGGGTTTCTACGAGCAGTACTTC

d_call: TRBD1
j_call: TRBJ2-7
v_call: TRBV11-3
clone_size: .
cdr3_aa: CASSQGFRDRAYEQYF
cdr3_nt: TGTGCCAGCAGCCAAGGCTTCCGGGACAGGGCCTACGAGCAGTACTTC

d_call: .
j_call: TRBJ2-1
v_call: TRBV10-2
clone_size: .
cdr3_aa: CASSEVLYNEQFF
cdr3_nt: TGCGCCAGCAGTGAGGTTCTCTACAATGAGCAGTTCTTC

d_call: .
j_call: TRBJ1-5
v_call: TRBV5-1
clone_size: .
cdr3_aa: CASSLYRVANQPQHF
cdr3_nt: TGCGCCAGCAGCCTTTACAGGGTCGCCAATCAGCCCCAGCATTTT

d_call: .
j_call: TRBJ1-1
v_call: TRBV9
clone_size: .
cdr3_aa: CASSPRWGDEAFF
cdr3_nt: TGTGCCAGCAGCCCCCGCTGGGGGGACGAAGCTTTCTTT

d_call: TRBD2
j_call: TRBJ2-7
v_call: TRBV6-5
clone_size: .
cdr3_aa: CASRGTSGSYEQYF
cdr3_nt: TGTGCCAGCAGGGGGACTAGCGGGAGTTACGAGCAGTACTTC

d_call: TRBD1
j_call: TRBJ1-1
v_call: TRBV27
clone_size: .
cdr3_aa: CASSRGQGRPEAFF
cdr3_nt: TGTGCCAGCAGTAGGGGACAGGGGAGACCTGAAGCTTTCTTT

d_call: TRBD2
j_call: TRBJ2-1
v_call: TRBV5-1
clone_size: .
cdr3_aa: CASSGLGTSGKNNEQFF
cdr3_nt: TGCGCCAGCAGCGGCCTTGGGACTAGCGGGAAGAACAATGAGCAGTTCTTC

d_call: .
j_call: TRBJ1-6
v_call: TRBV5-5
clone_size: .
cdr3_aa: CASSPGQSYNSPLHF
cdr3_nt: TGTGCCAGCAGCCCTGGACAGAGTTATAATTCACCCCTCCACTTT

d_call: .
j_call: TRBJ1-6
v_call: TRBV5-6
clone_size: .
cdr3_aa: CASSLASGLRNSPLHF
cdr3_nt: TGTGCCAGCAGCTTGGCGTCAGGGCTGCGAAATTCACCCCTCCACTTT

d_call: TRBD1
j_call: TRBJ2-3
v_call: TRBV5-1
clone_size: .
cdr3_aa: CASSRSDRVRDTQYF
cdr3_nt: TGCGCCAGCAGCCGATCGGACAGGGTACGAGATACGCAGTATTTT

d_call: .
j_call: TRBJ1-2
v_call: TRBV7-9
clone_size: few
cdr3_aa: CASSLVGSPLYTF
cdr3_nt: TGTGCCAGCAGCTTAGTCGGGTCCCCTCTCTACACCTTC

d_call: TRBD1
j_call: TRBJ2-3
v_call: TRBV28
clone_size: .
cdr3_aa: CASSKGQGPTDTQYF
cdr3_nt: TGTGCCAGCAGTAAAGGACAGGGGCCGACAGATACGCAGTATTTT

d_call: TRBD1
j_call: TRBJ2-7
v_call: TRBV5-4
clone_size: .
cdr3_aa: CASSTYSGGAPYEQYF
cdr3_nt: TGTGCCAGCAGCACCTATTCAGGGGGCGCCCCGTACGAGCAGTACTTC

d_call: TRBD1
j_call: TRBJ2-3
v_call: TRBV7-9
clone_size: .
cdr3_aa: CASSLPYRGLNTDTQYF
cdr3_nt: TGTGCCAGCAGCTTACCCTACAGGGGGCTAAACACAGATACGCAGTATTTT

d_call: TRBD1
j_call: TRBJ1-2
v_call: TRBV19
clone_size: .
cdr3_aa: CASAQGAHYGYTF
cdr3_nt: TGTGCCAGTGCACAGGGGGCCCACTATGGCTACACCTTC

d_call: TRBD1
j_call: TRBJ1-2
v_call: TRBV18
clone_size: .
cdr3_aa: CASSPETGGNYGYTF
cdr3_nt: TGTGCCAGCTCACCAGAGACAGGGGGGAACTATGGCTACACCTTC

d_call: .
j_call: TRBJ2-1
v_call: TRBV10-2
clone_size: .
cdr3_aa: CASSDLARVSYNEQFF
cdr3_nt: TGCGCCAGCAGTGACTTAGCGAGGGTGTCCTACAATGAGCAGTTCTTC

d_call: .
j_call: TRBJ1-1
v_call: TRBV10-3
clone_size: .
cdr3_aa: CAISELPRVAEAFF
cdr3_nt: TGTGCCATCAGTGAACTCCCTCGGGTGGCTGAAGCTTTCTTT

d_call: TRBD1
j_call: TRBJ2-1
v_call: TRBV5-1
clone_size: few
cdr3_aa: CASSLGQGSEQFF
cdr3_nt: TGCGCCAGCAGCTTGGGACAGGGGAGTGAGCAGTTCTTC

d_call: .
j_call: TRBJ2-3
v_call: TRBV6-1
clone_size: .
cdr3_aa: CASSEAHGSSTDTQYF
cdr3_nt: TGTGCCAGCAGTGAAGCCCACGGGAGCAGCACAGATACGCAGTATTTT

d_call: .
j_call: TRBJ2-2
v_call: TRBV5-1
clone_size: .
cdr3_aa: CASRAGTPNTGELFF
cdr3_nt: TGCGCCAGCAGAGCCGGGACACCGAACACCGGGGAGCTGTTTTTT

d_call: TRBD1
j_call: TRBJ1-6
v_call: TRBV6-5
clone_size: .
cdr3_aa: CASSTGGSDSPLHF
cdr3_nt: TGTGCCAGCAGTACAGGGGGTTCGGATTCACCCCTCCACTTT

d_call: .
j_call: TRBJ2-5
v_call: TRBV11-2
clone_size: .
cdr3_aa: CASSLDLQETQYF
cdr3_nt: TGTGCCAGCAGCTTAGACTTACAAGAGACCCAGTACTTC

d_call: .
j_call: TRBJ1-1
v_call: TRBV2
clone_size: .
cdr3_aa: CASSEEAGWDIEAFF
cdr3_nt: TGTGCCAGCAGTGAAGAGGCAGGGTGGGATATTGAAGCTTTCTTT